This T cell receptor (beta chain) was captured in a study of blood T cell repertoires in COVID-19. For the study at large: Samples taken during acute and convalescent COVID-19 were collected in the United States, Italy and Spain. T cells, B-cell-depleted T cells, or PBMCs provided the cDNA or gDNA that served as material.

Deletions cut 5 bases from V and 4 bases from J, with 14 bases between. CDR3 length equals 14 residues. Germline V lookup: CDR1 SQVTM, CDR2 ANQGSEA. In the source study's methods: Using reference gene primer amplification, nucleated cell counts were estimated. The protocol was immunoSEQ multiplex PCR, while the TCRdb copy is restricted to in-frame clones and leaves out a portion. V and J calls and clone size are given by that table; D and trimming were obtained from the DNA. The repertoire holds about 180,000 clones, with around 87% as singletons. The chain couples TRBV29-1 to TRBJ1-4, with D uncertain. Sample: peripheral blood. This TCR came from a man in his forties or fifties with active or convalescent COVID-19. The CDR3 DNA reads as TGCAGCGTTACGGGGTATCGGGGTAATGAAAAACTGTTTTTT. This sequence encodes CSVTGYRGNEKLFF.